This TCR beta chain derives from a study of CD8 T cells in Susac syndrome. Whole-study context: Patients with Susac syndrome who were sequenced included over five with active disease and eight or nine in remission.

TCR beta sequences were obtained from blood CD8+ and CD4+ T cells. TEMRA cells were enriched by FACS, while CD8+ and CD4+ T cells were obtained through a negative isolation that was performed magnetically. When the RNA was reverse transcribed, random hexamers were used with an input of roughly 0.5 to 1 ug. With immunoSEQ multiplex PCR, TCR beta CDR3 was amplified across 54 Vbeta and 13 Jbeta. TCRdb passed the immunoSEQ multiplex PCR reads through MiXCR, listing each CDR3 protein once. Seen here are some 200,000 distinct CDR3 sequences, 85% to 95% observed once, and the top ten hold around 0.15%. The CDR3 runs to 16 residues. CDR1 is SNHLY, CDR2 FYNNEI, per germline. V lost 1 base, J lost 1 base, and 2 bases stayed unmatched.

The sequencing sample was made of CD8+ T cells from PBMCs. The V gene is TRBV2, the J gene TRBJ2-1; 9 nucleotides line up with TRBD1. The clonotype was recovered from a human donor with Susac syndrome. For the CDR3, the DNA is TGTGCCAGCAGTGAAGTGGGGACAGGGTCCTACAATGAGCAGTTCTTC. It is translated as CASSEVGTGSYNEQFF.